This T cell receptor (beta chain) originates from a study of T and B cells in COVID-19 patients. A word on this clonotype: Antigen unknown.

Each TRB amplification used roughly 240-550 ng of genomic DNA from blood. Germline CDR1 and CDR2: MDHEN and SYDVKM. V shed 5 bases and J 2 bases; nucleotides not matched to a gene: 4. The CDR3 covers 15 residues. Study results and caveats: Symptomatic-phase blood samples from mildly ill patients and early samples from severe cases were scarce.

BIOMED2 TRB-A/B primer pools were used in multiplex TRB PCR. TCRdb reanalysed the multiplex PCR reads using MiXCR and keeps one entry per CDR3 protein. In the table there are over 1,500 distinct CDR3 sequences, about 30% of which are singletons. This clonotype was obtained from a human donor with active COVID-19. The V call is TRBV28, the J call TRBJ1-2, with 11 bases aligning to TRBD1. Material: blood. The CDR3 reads CASSLGTGGNYGYTF. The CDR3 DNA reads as TGTGCCAGCAGTCTCGGGACAGGGGGGAACTATGGCTACACCTTC.